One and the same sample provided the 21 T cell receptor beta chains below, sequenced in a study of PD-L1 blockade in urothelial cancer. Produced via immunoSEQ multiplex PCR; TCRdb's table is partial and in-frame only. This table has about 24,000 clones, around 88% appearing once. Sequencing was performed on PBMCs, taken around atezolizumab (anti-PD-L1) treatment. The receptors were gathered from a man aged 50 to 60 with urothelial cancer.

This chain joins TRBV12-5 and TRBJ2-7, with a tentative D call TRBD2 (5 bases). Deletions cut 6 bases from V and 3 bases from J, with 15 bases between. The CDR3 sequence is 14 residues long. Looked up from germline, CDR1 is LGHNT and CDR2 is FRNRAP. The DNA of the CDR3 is TGTGCTAGTGGCCCTCAGCGGATAGGCTACGAGCAGTACTTC. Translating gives CASGPQRIGYEQYF.

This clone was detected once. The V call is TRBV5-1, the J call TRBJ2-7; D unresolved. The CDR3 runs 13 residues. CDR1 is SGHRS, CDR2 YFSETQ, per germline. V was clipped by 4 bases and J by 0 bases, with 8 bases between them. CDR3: CASSKAASYEQYF. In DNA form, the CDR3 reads TGCGCCAGCAGCAAGGCGGCCTCCTACGAGCAGTACTTC.

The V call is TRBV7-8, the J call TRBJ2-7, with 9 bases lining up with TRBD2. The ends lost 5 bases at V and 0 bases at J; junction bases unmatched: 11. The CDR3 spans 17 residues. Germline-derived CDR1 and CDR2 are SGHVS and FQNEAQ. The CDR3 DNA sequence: TGTGCCAGCAGCCGTCCCGGGACTAGCTTTAGCTCCTACGAGCAGTACTTC. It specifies CASSRPGTSFSSYEQYF.

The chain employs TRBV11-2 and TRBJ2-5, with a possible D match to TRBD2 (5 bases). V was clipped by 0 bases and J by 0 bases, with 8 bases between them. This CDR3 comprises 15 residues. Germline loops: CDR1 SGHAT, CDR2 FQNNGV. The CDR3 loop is CASSLEGRNQETQYF. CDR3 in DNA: TGTGCCAGCAGCTTAGAAGGGAGAAACCAAGAGACCCAGTACTTC.

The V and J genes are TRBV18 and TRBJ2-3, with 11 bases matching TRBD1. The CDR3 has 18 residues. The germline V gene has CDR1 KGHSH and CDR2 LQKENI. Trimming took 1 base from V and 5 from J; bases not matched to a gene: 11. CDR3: CASSPQYRTGGEVDTQYF. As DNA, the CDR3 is TGTGCCAGCTCACCACAATATCGGACAGGGGGCGAGGTAGATACGCAGTATTTT.

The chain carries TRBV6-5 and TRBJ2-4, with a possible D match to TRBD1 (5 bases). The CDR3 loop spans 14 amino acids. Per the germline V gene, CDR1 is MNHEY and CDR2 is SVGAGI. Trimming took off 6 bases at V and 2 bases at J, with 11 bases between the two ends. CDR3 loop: CASRVQGSKNIQYF. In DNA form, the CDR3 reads TGTGCCAGCAGGGTCCAGGGTTCCAAAAACATTCAGTACTTC.

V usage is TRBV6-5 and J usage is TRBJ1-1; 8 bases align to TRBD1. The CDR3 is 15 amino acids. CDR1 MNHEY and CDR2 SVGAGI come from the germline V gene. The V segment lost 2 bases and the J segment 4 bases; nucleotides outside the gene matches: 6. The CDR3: CASSYRLDRGTEAFF. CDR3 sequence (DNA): TGTGCCAGCAGTTACCGCCTCGACAGGGGCACTGAAGCTTTCTTT.

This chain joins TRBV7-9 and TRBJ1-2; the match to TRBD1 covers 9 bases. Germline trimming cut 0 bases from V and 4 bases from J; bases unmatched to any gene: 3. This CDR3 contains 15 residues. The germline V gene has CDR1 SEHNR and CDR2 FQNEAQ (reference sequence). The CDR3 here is CASSLAGQGPYGYTF. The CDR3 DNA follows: TGTGCCAGCAGCTTAGCGGGACAGGGCCCCTATGGCTACACCTTC.

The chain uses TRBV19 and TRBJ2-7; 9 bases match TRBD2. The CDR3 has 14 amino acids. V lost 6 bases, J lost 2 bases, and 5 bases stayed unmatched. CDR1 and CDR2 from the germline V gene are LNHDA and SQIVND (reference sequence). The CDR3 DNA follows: TGTGCCAGTAGGGAGACTAGCGGTCCCTACGAGCAGTACTTC. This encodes CASRETSGPYEQYF.

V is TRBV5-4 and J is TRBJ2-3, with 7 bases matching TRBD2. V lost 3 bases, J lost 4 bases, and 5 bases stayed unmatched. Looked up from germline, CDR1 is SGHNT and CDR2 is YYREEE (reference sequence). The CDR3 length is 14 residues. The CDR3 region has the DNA TGTGCCAGCAGCTCTAGCGGCGGGGCAGATACGCAGTATTTT. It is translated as CASSSSGGADTQYF.

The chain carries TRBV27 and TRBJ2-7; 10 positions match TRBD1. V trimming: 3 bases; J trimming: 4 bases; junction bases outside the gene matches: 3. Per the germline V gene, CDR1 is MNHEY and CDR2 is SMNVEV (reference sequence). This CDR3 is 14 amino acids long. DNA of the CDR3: TGTGCCAGCAGTTTCTGGGACAGGGGTTACGAGCAGTACTTC. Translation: CASSFWDRGYEQYF.

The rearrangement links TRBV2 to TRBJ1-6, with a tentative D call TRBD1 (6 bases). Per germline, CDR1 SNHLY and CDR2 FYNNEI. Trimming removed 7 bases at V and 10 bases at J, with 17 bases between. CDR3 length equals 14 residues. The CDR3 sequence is CASTVTGLSSPLHF. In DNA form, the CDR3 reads TGTGCCAGCACTGTCACAGGGTTAAGCTCACCCCTCCACTTT. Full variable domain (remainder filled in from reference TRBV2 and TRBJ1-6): EPEVTQTPSHQVTQMGQEVILRCVPISNHLYFYWYRQILGQKVEFLVSFYNNEISEKSEIFDDQFSVERPDGSNFTLKIRSTKLEDSAMYFCASTVTGLSSPLHFGNGTRLTVT.

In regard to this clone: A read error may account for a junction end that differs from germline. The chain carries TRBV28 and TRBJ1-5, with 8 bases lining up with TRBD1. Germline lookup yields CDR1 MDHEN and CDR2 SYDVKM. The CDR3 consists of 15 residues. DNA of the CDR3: TGTGCCAGCAGTGGGAGGACAGGGTGGTATCAGCTCCAGCATTTT. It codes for CASSGRTGWYQLQHF. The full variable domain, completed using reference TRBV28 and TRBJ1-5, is DVKVTQSSRYLVKRTGEKVFLECVQDMDHENMFWYRQDPGLGLRLIYFSYDVKMKEKGDIPEGYSVSREKKERFSLILESASTNQTSMYLCASSGRTGWYQLQHFGDGTRLSIL.

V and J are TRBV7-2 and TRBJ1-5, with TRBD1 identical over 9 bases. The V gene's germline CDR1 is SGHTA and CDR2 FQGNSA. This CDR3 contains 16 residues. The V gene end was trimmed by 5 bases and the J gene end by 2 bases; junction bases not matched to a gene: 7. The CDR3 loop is CASSKTGGVGNQPQHF. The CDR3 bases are TGTGCCAGCAGCAAGACAGGGGGGGTGGGCAATCAGCCCCAGCATTTT.

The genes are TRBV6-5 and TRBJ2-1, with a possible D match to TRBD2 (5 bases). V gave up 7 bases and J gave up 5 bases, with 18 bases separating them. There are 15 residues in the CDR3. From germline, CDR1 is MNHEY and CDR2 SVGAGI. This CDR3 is CASKTTFWGDNEQFF. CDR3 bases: TGTGCCAGCAAAACGACATTCTGGGGAGACAATGAGCAGTTCTTC.

The CDR3 loop is CASSYSIAGRTDTQYF. CDR3 nucleotide sequence: TGTGCCAGCAGTTACTCGATAGCAGGGCGCACAGATACGCAGTATTTT. The rearrangement joins TRBV6-5 to TRBJ2-3, with TRBD1 as a possible D gene (5 bases). The CDR3 length is 16 residues. V lost 0 bases to trimming and J lost 1 base, with 11 bases between them. In germline, CDR1 is MNHEY, CDR2 SVGAGI.

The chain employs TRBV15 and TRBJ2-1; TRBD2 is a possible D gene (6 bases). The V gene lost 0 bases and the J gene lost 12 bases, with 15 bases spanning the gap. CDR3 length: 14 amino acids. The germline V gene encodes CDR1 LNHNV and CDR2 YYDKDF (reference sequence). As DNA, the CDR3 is TGTGCCACCAGCAGAGATTTCGGTAGCGGAGTGCAGTTCTTC. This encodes CATSRDFGSGVQFF. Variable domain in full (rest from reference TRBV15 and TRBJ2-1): DAMVIQNPRYQVTQFGKPVTLSCSQTLNHNVMYWYQQKSSQAPKLLFHYYDKDFNNEADTPDNFQSRRPNTSFCFLDIRSPGLGDTAMYLCATSRDFGSGVQFFGPGTRLTVL.

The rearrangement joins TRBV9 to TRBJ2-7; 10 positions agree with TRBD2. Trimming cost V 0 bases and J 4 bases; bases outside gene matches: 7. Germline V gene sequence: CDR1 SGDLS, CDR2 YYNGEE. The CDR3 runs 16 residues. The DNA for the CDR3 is TGTGCCAGCAGCGTAGTGGCTAGCGGGAGTGGGTACGAGCAGTACTTC. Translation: CASSVVASGSGYEQYF.

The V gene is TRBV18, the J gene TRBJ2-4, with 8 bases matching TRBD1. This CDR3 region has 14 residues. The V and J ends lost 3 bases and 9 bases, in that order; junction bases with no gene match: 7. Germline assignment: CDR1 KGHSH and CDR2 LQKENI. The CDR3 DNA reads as TGTGCCAGCTCACCGGACAGGGCTGGTGTCATTCAGTACTTC. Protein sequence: CASSPDRAGVIQYF.

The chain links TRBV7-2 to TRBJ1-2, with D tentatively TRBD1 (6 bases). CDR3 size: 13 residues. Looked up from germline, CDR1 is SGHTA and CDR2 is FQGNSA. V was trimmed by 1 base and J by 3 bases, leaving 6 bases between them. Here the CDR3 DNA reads TGTGCCAGCAGCTTAGACAGGGACTATGGCTACACCTTC. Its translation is CASSLDRDYGYTF.

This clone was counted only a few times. Here the CDR3 reads CASSQAGLAGNTDTQYF. Written as DNA, the CDR3 is TGCGCCAGCAGCCAAGCGGGACTAGCGGGGAACACAGATACGCAGTATTTT. This rearrangement joins TRBV4-1 to TRBJ2-3; TRBD2 aligns across 13 bases. Germline V gene sequence: CDR1 MGHRA, CDR2 YSYEKL. V shed 1 base and J 2 bases; nucleotides not matched to a gene: 3. The CDR3 is 17 amino acids.